This T cell receptor beta chain was documented in a study of blood T cell repertoires in COVID-19. As for the study in general: Sample material is recorded as cDNA or gDNA derived from T cells, B-cell-depleted T cells, or PBMCs.

Authors' processing steps: The authors estimated nucleated cell counts from reference gene primer amplification. Some clones are missing from TCRdb's copy, which holds only in-frame ones; the method was immunoSEQ multiplex PCR. V and J calls and clone size come straight from that table; D and trimming were deduced from the DNA. This table holds about 180,000 clones, 80% to 90% found once. Germline V gives CDR1 SGHTA, CDR2 FQGNSA. CDR3 length: 18 residues. Germline trimming cut 4 bases from V and 1 base from J; bases unmatched to any gene: 7. This sequence was found in a man aged 18 to 30 who had recovered from COVID-19. Material: peripheral blood. The V call is TRBV7-2, the J call TRBJ2-1; 13 nucleotides match TRBD2. CDR3 bases: TGTGCCAGCAGCTCTCGGACTAGCGGGAGAGTTTCCTACAATGAGCAGTTCTTC. Translated: CASSSRTSGRVSYNEQFF.